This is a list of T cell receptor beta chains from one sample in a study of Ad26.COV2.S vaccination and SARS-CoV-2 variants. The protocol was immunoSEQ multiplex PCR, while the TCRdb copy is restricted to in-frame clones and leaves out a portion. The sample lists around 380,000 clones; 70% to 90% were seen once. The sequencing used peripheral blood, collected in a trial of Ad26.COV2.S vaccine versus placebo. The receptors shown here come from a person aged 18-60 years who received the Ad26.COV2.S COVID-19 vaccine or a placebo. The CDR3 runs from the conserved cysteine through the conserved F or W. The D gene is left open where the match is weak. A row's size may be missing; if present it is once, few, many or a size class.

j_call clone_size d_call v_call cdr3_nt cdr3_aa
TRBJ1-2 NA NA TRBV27 TGTGCCAGCAGTTCAAGCGGGGGGTTTGGCTACACCTTC CASSSSGGFGYTF
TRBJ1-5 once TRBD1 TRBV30 TGTGCCTGGAGTGATGGACAGGGCGATTATAGCAATCAGCCCCAGCATTTT CAWSDGQGDYSNQPQHF
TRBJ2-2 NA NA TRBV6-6 TGTGCCAGCATCCCAAGAACCGGTCTAACCGGGGAGCTGTTTTTT CASIPRTGLTGELFF
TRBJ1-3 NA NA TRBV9 TGTGCCAGCAGCCCACGTTTGTGGGGTGGGGGAAACACCATATATTTT CASSPRLWGGGNTIYF
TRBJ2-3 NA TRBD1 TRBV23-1 TGCGCCAGCAGTCACCACAGGGGGCTGATCACAGATACGCAGTATTTT CASSHHRGLITDTQYF
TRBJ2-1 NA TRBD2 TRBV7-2 TGTGCCAGCAGCTTAAGATGGGGTAGCGGGGGGGCCCGCAATGAGCAGTTCTTC CASSLRWGSGGARNEQFF
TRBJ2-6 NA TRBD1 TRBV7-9 TGTGCCAGCAGCGTCGACAGGGGGAACCTTGGGGCCAACGTCCTGACTTTC CASSVDRGNLGANVLTF
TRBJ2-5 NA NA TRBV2 TGTGCCAGCAGCGGGACCAAAGAGACCCAGTACTTC CASSGTKETQYF
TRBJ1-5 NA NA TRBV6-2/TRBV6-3 TGTGCCAGCAGTGCCAGGGAGGCGAGCAATCAGCCCCAGCATTTT CASSAREASNQPQHF
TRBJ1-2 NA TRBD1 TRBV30 TGTGCCTGGAGTTCCGGGACAGGGGGCGAGGGTGGCTACACCTTC CAWSSGTGGEGGYTF
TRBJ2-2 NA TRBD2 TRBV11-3 TGTGCCAGCAGCTCCTCCCGGACTAAGCGGGGGGGCTCCGGGGAGCTGTTTTTT CASSSSRTKRGGSGELFF
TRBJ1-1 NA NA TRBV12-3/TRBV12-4 TGTGCCAGCACCAGGACGGGACCCACTGAAGCTTTCTTT CASTRTGPTEAFF
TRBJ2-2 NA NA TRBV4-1 TGCGCCAGCAGCCCACACGGGGCTAGCTTGAGCACCGGGGAGCTGTTTTTT CASSPHGASLSTGELFF
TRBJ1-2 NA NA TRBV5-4 TGTGCCAGCAGCTTCGTAAGGGTAGGGGGTTATGGCTACACCTTC CASSFVRVGGYGYTF
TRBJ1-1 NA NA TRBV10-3 TGTGCCATCAAGGGCGAGGCACCACCGAACACTGAAGCTTTCTTT CAIKGEAPPNTEAFF
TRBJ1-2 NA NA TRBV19 TGTGCCAGTAGTCAGGCGGCGACTTTAAACTATGGCTACACCTTC CASSQAATLNYGYTF
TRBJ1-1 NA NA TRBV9 TGTGCCAGCAGCGTAGCTAGGGGTGGCACTGAAGCTTTCTTT CASSVARGGTEAFF
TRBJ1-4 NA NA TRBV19 TGTGCCAGTAGTATTTTGGGGTTGGGAACTGCAACTAATGAAAAACTGTTTTTT CASSILGLGTATNEKLFF
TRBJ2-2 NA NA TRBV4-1 TGCGCCAGCAGCCAAGGGGGGGGCGTCACCGGGGAGCTGTTTTTT CASSQGGGVTGELFF
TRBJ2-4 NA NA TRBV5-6 TGTGCCAGCAGCTTGGTACCTGGAGGTAAAAACATTCAGTACTTC CASSLVPGGKNIQYF
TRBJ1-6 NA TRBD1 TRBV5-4 TGTGCCAGCAGCTTGTCGGGGACAGCTTCCAATTCACCCCTCCACTTT CASSLSGTASNSPLHF
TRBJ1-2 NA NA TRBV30 TGTGCCTGGCTTAGGGTGGGAGGCTACACCTTC CAWLRVGGYTF
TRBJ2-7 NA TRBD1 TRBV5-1 TGCGCCAGCAGCTTGGCCTCCGGGACAGGGCCCTACGAGCAGTACTTC CASSLASGTGPYEQYF
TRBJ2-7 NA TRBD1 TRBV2 TGTGCCAGCGCGGGACAGGGGGCGTCCGAGCAGTACTTC CASAGQGASEQYF
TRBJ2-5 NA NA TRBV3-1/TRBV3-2 TGTGCCAGCAGCCAAGTAGTTGAGACCCAGTACTTC CASSQVVETQYF